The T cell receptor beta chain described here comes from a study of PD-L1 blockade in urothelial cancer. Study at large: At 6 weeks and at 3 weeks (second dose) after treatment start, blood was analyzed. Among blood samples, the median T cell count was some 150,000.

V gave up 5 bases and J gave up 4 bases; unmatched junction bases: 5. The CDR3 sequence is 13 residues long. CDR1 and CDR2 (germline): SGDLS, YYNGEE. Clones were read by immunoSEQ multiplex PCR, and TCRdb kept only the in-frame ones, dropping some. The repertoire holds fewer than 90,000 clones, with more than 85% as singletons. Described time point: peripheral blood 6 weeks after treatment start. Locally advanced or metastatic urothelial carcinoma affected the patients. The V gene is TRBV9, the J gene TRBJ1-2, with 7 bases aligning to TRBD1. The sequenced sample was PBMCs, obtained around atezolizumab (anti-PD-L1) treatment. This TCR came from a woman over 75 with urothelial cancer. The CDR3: CASRSTGIYGYTF. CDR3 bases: TGTGCCAGCAGATCGACAGGGATCTATGGCTACACCTTC.